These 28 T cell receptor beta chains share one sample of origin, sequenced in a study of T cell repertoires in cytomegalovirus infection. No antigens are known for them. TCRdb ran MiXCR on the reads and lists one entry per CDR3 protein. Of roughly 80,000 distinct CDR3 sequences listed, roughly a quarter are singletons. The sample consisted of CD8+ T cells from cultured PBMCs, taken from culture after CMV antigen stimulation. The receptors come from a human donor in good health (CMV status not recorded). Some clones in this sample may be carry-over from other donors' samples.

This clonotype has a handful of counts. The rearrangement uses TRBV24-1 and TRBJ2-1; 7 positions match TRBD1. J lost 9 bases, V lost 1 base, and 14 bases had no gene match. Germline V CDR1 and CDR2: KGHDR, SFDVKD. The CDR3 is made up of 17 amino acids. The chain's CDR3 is CATSDFSETGSLGEQFF. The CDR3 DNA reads TGTGCCACCAGTGATTTCTCCGAGACAGGGAGCCTGGGTGAGCAGTTCTTC.

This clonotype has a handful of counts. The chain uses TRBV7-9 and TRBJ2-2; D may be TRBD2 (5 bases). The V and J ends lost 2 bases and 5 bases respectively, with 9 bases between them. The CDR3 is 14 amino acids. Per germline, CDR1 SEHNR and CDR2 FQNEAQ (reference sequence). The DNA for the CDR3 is TGTGCCAGCAGCTTACTGTCGGGGACCGGGGAGCTGTTTTTT. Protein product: CASSLLSGTGELFF. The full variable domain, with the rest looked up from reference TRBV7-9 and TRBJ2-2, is DTGVSQNPRHKITKRGQNVTFRCDPISEHNRLYWYRQTLGQGPEFLTYFQNEAQLEKSRLLSDRFSAERPKGSFSTLEIQRTEQGDSAMYLCASSLLSGTGELFFGEGSRLTVL.

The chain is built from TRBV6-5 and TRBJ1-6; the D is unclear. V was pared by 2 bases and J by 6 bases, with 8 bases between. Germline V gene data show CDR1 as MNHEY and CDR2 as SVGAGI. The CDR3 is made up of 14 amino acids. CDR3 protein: CASSYMSVNSPLHF. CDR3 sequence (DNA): TGTGCCAGCAGTTACATGTCAGTTAATTCACCCCTCCACTTT.

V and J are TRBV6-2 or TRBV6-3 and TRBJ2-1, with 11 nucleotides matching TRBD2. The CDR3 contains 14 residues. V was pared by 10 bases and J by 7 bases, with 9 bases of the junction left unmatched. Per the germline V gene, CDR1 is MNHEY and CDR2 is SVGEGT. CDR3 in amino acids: CATRSGGARNEQFF. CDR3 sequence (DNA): TGTGCCACGCGTAGCGGGGGGGCCAGAAATGAGCAGTTCTTC.

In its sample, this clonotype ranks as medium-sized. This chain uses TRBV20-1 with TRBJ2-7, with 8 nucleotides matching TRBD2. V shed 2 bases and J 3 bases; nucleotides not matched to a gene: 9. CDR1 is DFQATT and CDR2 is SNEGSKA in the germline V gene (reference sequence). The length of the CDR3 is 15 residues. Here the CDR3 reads CSARYPAGADYEQYF. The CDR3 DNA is TGCAGTGCTAGATACCCAGCGGGGGCGGACTACGAGCAGTACTTC.

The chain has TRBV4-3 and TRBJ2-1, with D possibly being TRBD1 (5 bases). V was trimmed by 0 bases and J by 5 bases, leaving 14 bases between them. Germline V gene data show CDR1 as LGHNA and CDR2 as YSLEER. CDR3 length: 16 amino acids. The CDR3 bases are TGCGCCAGCAGCCAAGATGGCAGGGCTGTTAACAATGAGCAGTTCTTC. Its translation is CASSQDGRAVNNEQFF.

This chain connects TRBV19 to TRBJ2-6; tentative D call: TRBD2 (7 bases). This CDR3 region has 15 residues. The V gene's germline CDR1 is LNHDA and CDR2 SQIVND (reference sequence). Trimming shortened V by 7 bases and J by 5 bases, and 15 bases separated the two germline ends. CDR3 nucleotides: TGTGCCAGTACCATCGAGGGGGGGAGGGCCAACGTCCTGACTTTC. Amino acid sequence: CASTIEGGRANVLTF.

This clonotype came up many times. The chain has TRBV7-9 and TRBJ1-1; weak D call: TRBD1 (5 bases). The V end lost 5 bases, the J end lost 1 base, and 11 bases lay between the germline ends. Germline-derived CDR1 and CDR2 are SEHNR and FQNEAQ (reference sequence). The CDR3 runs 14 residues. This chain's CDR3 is CASSPPGGNTEAFF. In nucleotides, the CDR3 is TGTGCCAGCAGCCCCCCGGGGGGGAACACTGAAGCTTTCTTT.

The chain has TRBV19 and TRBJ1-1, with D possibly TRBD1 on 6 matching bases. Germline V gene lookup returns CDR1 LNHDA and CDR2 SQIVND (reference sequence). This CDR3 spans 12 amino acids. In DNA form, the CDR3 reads TGTGCGGTGCAGGGGTTGAACACTGAAGCTTTCTTT. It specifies CAVQGLNTEAFF.

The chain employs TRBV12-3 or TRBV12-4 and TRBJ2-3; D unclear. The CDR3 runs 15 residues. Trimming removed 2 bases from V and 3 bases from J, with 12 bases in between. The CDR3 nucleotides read TGTGCCAGCAGTTTATCGGTAGTAGGGACAGATACGCAGTATTTT. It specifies CASSLSVVGTDTQYF.

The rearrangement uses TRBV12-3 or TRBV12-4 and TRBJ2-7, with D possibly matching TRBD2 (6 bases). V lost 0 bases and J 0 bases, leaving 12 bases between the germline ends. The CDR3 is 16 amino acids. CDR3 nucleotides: TGTGCCAGCAGTTTAGCGTCTATGGGACTCTCCTACGAGCAGTACTTC. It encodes CASSLASMGLSYEQYF.

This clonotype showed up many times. The CDR3, as DNA: TGTGCCAGCAGCTCAATTACAGATACGCAGTATTTT. Translation: CASSSITDTQYF. V and J are TRBV7-2 and TRBJ2-3; D is ambiguous. CDR3 length: 12 residues. Germline V lookup: CDR1 SGHTA, CDR2 FQGNSA. V dropped 4 bases and J dropped 3 bases, with 5 bases sitting between them.

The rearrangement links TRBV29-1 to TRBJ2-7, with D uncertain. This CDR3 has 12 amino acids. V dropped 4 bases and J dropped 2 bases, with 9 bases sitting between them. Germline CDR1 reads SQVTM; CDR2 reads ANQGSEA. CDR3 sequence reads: CSVVGMPYEQYF. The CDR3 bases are TGCAGCGTTGTAGGAATGCCCTACGAGCAGTACTTC.

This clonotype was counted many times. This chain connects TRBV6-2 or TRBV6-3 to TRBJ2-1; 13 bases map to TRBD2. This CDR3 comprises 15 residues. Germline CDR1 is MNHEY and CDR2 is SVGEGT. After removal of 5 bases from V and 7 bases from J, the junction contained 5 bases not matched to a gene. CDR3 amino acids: CASSPWTSGGNEQFF. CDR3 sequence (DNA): TGTGCCAGCAGTCCATGGACTAGCGGGGGTAATGAGCAGTTCTTC.

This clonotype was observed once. CDR3 in DNA: TGTGCCAGCAGTGAACGGCCGAATCAGCCCCAGCATTTT. Protein product: CASSERPNQPQHF. V is TRBV2 and J is TRBJ1-5; no definite D call. Per germline, CDR1 SNHLY and CDR2 FYNNEI. The CDR3 spans 13 residues. Trimming removed 2 bases at V and 4 bases at J, with 6 bases between.

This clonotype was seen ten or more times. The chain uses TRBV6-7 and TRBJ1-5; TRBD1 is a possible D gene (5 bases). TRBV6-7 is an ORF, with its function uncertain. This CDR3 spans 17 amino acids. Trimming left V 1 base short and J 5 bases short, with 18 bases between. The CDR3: CASSYYRGRGFDQPQHF. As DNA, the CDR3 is TGTGCCAGCAGTTACTATCGGGGGAGGGGCTTTGATCAGCCCCAGCATTTT.

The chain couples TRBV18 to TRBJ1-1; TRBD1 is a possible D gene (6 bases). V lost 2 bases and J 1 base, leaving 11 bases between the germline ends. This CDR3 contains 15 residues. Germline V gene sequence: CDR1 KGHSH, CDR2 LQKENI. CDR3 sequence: CASSPGDRTNTEAFF. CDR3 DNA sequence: TGTGCCAGCTCACCAGGAGACAGGACGAACACTGAAGCTTTCTTT.

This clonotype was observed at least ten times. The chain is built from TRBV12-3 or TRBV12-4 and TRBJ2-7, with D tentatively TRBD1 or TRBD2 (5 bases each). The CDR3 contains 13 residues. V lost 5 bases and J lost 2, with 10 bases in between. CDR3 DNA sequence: TGTGCCAGCAGTCCCCGGGACGCCTACGAGCAGTACTTC. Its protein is CASSPRDAYEQYF.

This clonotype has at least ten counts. The CDR3 DNA follows: TGTGCCAGCAGCTTAGCCAGGGGACATTACTACGAGCAGTACTTC. This sequence encodes CASSLARGHYYEQYF. V is TRBV11-2 and J is TRBJ2-7; weak D call: TRBD1 (6 bases). CDR1 is SGHAT and CDR2 is FQNNGV in the germline V gene. Trimming took off 1 base at V and 3 bases at J, with 13 bases between the two ends. CDR3 length: 15 amino acids.

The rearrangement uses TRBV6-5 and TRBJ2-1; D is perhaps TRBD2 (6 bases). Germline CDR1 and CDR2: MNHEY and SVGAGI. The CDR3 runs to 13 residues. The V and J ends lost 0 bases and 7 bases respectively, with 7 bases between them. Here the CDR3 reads CASSYSAGNEQFF. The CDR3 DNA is TGTGCCAGCAGTTACTCTGCGGGGAATGAGCAGTTCTTC.

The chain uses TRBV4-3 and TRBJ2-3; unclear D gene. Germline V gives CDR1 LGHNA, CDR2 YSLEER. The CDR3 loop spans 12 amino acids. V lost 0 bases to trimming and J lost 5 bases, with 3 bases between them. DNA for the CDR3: TGCGCCAGCAGCCAAGAGGGAGATACGCAGTATTTT. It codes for CASSQEGDTQYF.

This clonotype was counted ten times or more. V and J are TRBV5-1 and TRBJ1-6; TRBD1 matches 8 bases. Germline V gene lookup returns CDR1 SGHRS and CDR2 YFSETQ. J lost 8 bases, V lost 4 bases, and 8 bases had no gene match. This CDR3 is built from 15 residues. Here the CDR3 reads CASSGTGDMDSPLHF. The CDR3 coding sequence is TGCGCCAGCAGCGGGACAGGCGACATGGATTCACCCCTCCACTTT.

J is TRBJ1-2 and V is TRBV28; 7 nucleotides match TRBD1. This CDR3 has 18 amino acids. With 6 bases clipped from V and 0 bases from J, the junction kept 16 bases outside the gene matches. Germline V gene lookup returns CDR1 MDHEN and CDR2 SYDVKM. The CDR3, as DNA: TGTGCCAGCAGAACTTCCCGGACAGGCCCCCGAACTAACTATGGCTACACCTTC. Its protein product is CASRTSRTGPRTNYGYTF.

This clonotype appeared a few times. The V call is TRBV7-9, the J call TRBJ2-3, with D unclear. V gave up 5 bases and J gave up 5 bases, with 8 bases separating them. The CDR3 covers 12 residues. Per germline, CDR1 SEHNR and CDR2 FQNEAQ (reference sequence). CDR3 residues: CASSEDRDTQYF. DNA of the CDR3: TGTGCCAGCAGCGAGGATAGAGATACGCAGTATTTT.

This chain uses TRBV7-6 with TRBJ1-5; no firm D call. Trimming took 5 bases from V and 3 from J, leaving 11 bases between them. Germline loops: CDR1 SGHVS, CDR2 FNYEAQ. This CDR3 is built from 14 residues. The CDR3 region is CASSHESSNQPQHF. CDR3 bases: TGTGCCAGCAGCCATGAGAGTTCCAATCAGCCCCAGCATTTT.

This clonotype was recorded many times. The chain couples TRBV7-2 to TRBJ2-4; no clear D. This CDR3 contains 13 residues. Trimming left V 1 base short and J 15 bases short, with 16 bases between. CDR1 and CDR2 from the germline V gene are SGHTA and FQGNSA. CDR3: CASSLDLGSSSYF. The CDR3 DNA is TGTGCCAGCAGCTTAGATCTCGGCTCCTCCTCGTACTTC.

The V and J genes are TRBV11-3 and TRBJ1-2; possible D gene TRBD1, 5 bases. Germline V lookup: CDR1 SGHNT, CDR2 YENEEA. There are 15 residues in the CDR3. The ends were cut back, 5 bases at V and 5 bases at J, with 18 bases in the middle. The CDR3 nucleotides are TGTGCCAGCAGCCCGCTTCCCGCAGGGCTATATGGCTACACCTTC. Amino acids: CASSPLPAGLYGYTF.

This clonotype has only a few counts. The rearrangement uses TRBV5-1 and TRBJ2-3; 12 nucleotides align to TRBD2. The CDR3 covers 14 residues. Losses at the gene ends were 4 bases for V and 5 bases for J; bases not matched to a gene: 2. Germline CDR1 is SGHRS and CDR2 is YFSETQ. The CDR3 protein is CASSLAGGQDTQYF. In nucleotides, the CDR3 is TGCGCCAGCAGCCTAGCGGGAGGGCAAGATACGCAGTATTTT.